This T cell receptor beta chain emerged from a study of cytomegalovirus exposure and HLA in healthy donors. Across the whole study: Earlier findings included some 120 million unique TCR beta sequences obtained from 150 million to 200 million T cells.

The PCR made use of 60 Vbeta and 13 Jbeta primers. Clones were sequenced by immunoSEQ multiplex PCR, and TCRdb holds only the in-frame ones, with some missing. Of approximately 190,000 clones listed, around 86% are singletons. The V gene lost 0 bases and the J gene lost 4 bases, with 9 bases spanning the gap. This CDR3 is built from 14 residues. Germline assignment: CDR1 SGHDN and CDR2 FVKESK. The sequenced sample consisted of PBMCs. The chain joins TRBV14 to TRBJ1-2, with D unresolved. This sequence was found in a man aged 35 to 55 in good health and CMV-seropositive. The CDR3 DNA is TGTGCCAGCAGCCAAGATCTAACAGCCTATGGCTACACCTTC. This sequence encodes CASSQDLTAYGYTF.